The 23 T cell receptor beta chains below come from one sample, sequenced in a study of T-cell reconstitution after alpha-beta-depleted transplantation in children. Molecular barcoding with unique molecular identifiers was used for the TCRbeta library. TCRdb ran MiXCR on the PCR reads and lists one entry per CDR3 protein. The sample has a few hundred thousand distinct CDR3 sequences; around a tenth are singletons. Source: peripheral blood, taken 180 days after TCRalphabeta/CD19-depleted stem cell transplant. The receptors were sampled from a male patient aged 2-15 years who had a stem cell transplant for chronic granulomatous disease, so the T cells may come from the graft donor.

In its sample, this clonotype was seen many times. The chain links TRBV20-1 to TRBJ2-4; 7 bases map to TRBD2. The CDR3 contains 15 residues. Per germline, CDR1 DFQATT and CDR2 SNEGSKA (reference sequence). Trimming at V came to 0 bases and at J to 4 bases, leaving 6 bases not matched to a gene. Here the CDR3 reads CSARDFPGGKNIQYF. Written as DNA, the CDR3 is TGCAGTGCTAGAGACTTCCCCGGGGGGAAAAACATTCAGTACTTC.

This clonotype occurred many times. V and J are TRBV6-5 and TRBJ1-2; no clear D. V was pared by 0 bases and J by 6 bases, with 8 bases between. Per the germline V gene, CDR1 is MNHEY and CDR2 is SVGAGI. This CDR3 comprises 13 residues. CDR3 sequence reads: CASSYSSRNGYTF. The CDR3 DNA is TGTGCCAGCAGTTACTCCAGCAGAAATGGCTACACCTTC.

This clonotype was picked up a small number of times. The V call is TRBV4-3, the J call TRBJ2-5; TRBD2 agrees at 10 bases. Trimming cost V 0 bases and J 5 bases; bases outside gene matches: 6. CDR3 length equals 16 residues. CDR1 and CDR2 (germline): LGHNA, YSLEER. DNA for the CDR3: TGCGCCAGCAGCCAAGATGCAGCGGGGGGGCCGGAGACCCAGTACTTC. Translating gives CASSQDAAGGPETQYF.

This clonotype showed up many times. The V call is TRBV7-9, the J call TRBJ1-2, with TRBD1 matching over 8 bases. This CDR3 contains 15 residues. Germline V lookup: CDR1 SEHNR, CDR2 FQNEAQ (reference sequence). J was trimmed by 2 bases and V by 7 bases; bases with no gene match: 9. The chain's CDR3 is CASNPTGTGNYGYTF. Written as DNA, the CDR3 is TGTGCCAGCAACCCTACCGGGACAGGAAACTATGGCTACACCTTC.

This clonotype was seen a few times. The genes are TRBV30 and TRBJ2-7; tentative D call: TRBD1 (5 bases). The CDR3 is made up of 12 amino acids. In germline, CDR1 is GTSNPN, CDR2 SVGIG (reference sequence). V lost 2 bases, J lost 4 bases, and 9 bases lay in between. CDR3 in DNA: TGTGCCTGGAGTTTAGCAGGGTACGAGCAGTACTTC. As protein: CAWSLAGYEQYF.

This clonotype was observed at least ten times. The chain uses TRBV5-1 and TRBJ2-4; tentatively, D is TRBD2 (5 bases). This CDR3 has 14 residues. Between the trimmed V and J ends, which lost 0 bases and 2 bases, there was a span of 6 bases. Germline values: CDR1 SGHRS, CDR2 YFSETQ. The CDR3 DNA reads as TGCGCCAGCAGCTTGGGAGGGCCCAAAAACATTCAGTACTTC. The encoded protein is CASSLGGPKNIQYF.

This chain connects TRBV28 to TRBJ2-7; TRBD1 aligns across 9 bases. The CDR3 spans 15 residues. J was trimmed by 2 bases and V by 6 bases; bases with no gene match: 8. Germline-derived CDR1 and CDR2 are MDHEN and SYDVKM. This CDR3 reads CASRNSGTGTYEQYF. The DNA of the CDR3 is TGTGCCAGCAGAAACTCCGGGACAGGGACCTACGAGCAGTACTTC.

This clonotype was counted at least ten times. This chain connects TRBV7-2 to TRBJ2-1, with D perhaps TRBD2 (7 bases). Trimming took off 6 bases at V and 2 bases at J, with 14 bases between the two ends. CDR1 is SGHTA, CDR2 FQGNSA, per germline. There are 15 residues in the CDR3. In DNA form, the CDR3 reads TGTGCCAGCAGAGACGGGGGGCCCCCCTACAATGAGCAGTTCTTC. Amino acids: CASRDGGPPYNEQFF.

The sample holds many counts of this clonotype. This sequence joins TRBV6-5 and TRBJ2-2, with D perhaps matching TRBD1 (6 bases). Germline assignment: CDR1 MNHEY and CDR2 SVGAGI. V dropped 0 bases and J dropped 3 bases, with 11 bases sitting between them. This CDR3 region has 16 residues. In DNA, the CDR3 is TGTGCCAGCAGTTACTCGAGCAGGGGTCACACCGGGGAGCTGTTTTTT. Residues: CASSYSSRGHTGELFF.

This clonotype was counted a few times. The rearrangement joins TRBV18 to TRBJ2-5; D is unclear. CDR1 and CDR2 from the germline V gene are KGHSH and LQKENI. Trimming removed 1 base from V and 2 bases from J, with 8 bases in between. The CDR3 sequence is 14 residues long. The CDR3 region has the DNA TGTGCCAGCTCACCACGCGCAGGACAAGAGACCCAGTACTTC. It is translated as CASSPRAGQETQYF.

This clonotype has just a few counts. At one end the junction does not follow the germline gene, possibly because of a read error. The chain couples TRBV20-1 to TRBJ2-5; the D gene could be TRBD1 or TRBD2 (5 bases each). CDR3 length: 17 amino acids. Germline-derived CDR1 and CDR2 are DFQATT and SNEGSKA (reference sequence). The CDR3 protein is CCAPWGIGIRYQETQYF. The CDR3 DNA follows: TGCTGTGCTCCTTGGGGGATCGGTATTCGGTACCAAGAGACCCAGTACTTC.

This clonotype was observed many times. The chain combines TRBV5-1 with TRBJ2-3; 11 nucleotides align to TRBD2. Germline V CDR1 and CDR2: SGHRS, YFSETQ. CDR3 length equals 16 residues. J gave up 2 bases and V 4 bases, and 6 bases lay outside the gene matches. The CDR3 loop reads CASSTSGRGLTDTQYF. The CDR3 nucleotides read TGCGCCAGCAGCACTAGCGGGAGAGGGCTCACAGATACGCAGTATTTT. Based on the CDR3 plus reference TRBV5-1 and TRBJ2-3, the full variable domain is KAGVTQTPRYLIKTRGQQVTLSCSPISGHRSVSWYQQTPGQGLQFLFEYFSETQRNKGNFPGRFSGRQFSNSRSEMNVSTLELGDSALYLCASSTSGRGLTDTQYFGPGTRLTVL.

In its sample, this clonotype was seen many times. The CDR3 region is CSAHKTGMNQPQHF. CDR3 coding DNA: TGCAGTGCGCACAAGACAGGGATGAATCAGCCCCAGCATTTT. The chain carries TRBV20-1 and TRBJ1-5; 7 bases map to TRBD1. The CDR3 contains 14 residues. V was pared by 6 bases and J by 4 bases, with 9 bases of the junction left unmatched. Germline CDR1 reads DFQATT; CDR2 reads SNEGSKA (reference sequence).

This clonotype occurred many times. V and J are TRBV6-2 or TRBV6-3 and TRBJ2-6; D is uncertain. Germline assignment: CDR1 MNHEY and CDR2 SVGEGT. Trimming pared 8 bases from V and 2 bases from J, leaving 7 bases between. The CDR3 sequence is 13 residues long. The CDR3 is CASAPPGANVLTF. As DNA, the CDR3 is TGTGCCAGCGCTCCACCTGGGGCCAACGTCCTGACTTTC.

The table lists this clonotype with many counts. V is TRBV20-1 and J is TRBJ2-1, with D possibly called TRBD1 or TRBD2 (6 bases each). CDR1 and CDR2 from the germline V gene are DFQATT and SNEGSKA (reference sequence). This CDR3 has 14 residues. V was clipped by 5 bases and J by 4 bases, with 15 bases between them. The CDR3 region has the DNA TGCAGTGCTCCTCGACTAGGGGGGTACAATGAGCAGTTCTTC. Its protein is CSAPRLGGYNEQFF.

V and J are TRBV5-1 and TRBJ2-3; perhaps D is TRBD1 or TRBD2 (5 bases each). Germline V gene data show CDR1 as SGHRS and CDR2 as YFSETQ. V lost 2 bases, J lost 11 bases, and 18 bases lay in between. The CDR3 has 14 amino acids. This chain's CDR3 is CASSFRDLSQGQYF. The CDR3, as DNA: TGCGCCAGCAGCTTCCGGGACCTCTCCCAGGGGCAGTATTTT.

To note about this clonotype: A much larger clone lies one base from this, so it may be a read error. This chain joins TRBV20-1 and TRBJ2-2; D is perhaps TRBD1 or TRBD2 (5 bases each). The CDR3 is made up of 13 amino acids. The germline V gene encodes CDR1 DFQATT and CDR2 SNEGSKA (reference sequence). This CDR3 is CSARQGSNGELLF. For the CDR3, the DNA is TGCAGTGCTAGACAGGGATCCAACGGGGAGCTGCTTTTT.

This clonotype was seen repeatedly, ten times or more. The CDR3 nucleotides read TGCGCCAGCAGCTTGGCAGTGGATAGCGGGGGGGCTTTCGATGGTGAGCAGTTCTTC. It specifies CASSLAVDSGGAFDGEQFF. The V call is TRBV5-1, the J call TRBJ2-1, with 11 bases identical to TRBD2. Unmatched junction bases numbered 17, after V lost 0 bases and J lost 9 bases. Germline CDR1 is SGHRS and CDR2 is YFSETQ. The CDR3 extends over 19 amino acids.

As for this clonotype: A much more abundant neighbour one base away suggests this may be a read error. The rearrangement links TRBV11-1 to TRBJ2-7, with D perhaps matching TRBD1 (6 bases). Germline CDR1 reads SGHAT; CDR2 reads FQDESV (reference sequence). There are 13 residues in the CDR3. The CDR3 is CVSSKGQAYEQYF. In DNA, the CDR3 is TGTGTCAGCAGCAAGGGACAAGCCTACGAGCAGTACTTC.

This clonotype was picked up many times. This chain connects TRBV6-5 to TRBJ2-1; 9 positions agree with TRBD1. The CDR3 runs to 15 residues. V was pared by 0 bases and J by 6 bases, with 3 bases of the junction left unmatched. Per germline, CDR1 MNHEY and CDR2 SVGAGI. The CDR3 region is CASSYSGTGINEQFF. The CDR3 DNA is TGTGCCAGCAGTTACTCTGGGACAGGGATCAATGAGCAGTTCTTC.

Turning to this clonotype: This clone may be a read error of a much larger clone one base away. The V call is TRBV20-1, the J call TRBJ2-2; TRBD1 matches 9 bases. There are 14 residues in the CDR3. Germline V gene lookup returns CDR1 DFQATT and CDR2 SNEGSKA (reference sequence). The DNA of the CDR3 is TGCAGTGCTAGAGGACAGGGGGATACCGGGGAGCTGCTTTTT. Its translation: CSARGQGDTGELLF.

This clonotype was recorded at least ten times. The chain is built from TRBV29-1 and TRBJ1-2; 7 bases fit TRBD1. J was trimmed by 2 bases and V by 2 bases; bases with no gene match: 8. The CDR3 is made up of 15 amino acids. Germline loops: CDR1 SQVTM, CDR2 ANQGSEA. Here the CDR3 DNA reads TGCAGCGTTGAAATACTAGGACAGGTCAACTATGGCTACACCTTC. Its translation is CSVEILGQVNYGYTF.

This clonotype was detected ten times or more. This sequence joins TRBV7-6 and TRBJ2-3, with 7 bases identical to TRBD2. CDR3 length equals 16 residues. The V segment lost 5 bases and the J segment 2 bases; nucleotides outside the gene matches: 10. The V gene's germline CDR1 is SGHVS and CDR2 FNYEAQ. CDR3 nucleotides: TGTGCCAGCAGCCTTCGGGGGAGGGAATACACAGATACGCAGTATTTT. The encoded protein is CASSLRGREYTDTQYF.